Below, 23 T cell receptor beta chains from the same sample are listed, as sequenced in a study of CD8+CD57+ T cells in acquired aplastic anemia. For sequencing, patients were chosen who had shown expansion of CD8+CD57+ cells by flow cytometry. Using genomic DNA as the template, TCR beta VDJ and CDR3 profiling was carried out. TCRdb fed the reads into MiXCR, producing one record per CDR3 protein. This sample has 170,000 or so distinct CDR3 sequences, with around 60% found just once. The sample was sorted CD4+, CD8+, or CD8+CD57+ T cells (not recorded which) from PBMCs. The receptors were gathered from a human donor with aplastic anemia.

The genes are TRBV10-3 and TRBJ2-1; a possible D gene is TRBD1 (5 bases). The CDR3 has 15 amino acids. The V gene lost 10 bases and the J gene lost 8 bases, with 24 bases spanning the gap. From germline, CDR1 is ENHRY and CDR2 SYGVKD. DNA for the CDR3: TGTGCCAGCAGGACCATACAGGTCTCAGGCTATGAGCAGTTCTTC. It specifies CASRTIQVSGYEQFF.

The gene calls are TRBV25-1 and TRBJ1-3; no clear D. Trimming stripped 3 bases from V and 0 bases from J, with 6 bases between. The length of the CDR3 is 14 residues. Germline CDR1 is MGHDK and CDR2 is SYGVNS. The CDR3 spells CASSDSLSGNTIYF. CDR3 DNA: TGTGCCAGCAGTGACAGTCTCTCTGGAAACACCATATATTTT. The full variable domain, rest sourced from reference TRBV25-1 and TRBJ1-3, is EADIYQTPRYLVIGTGKKITLECSQTMGHDKMYWYQQDPGMELHLIHYSYGVNSTEKGDLSSESTVSRIRTEHFPLTLESARPSHTSQYLCASSDSLSGNTIYFGEGSWLTVV.

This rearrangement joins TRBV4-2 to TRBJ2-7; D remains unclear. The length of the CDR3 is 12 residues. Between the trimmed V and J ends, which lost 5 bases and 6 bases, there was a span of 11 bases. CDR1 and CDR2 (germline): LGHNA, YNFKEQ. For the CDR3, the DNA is TGTGCCAGCAGCTCGTACCTCCCCGAGCAGTACTTC. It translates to CASSSYLPEQYF.

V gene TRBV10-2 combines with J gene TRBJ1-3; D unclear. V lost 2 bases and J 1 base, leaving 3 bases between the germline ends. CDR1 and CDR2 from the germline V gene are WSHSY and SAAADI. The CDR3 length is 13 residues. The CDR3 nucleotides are TGCGCCAGCAGTGAGAGGTCTGGAAACACCATATATTTT. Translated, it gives CASSERSGNTIYF.

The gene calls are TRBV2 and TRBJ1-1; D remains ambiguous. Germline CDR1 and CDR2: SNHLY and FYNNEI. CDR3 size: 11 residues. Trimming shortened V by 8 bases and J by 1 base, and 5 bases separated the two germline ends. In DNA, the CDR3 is TGTGCCAGCGGACGGAACACTGAAGCTTTCTTT. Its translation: CASGRNTEAFF. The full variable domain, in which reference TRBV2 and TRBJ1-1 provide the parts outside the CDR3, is EPEVTQTPSHQVTQMGQEVILRCVPISNHLYFYWYRQILGQKVEFLVSFYNNEISEKSEIFDDQFSVERPDGSNFTLKIRSTKLEDSAMYFCASGRNTEAFFGQGTRLTVV.

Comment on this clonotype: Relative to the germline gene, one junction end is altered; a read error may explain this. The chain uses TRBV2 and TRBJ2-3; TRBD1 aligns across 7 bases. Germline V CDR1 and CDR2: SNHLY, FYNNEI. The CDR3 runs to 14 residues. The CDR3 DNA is TGTGCCAGCAGTGTTAGGGGGCGCCCAGATACGCGGTATTTT. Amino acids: CASSVRGRPDTRYF.

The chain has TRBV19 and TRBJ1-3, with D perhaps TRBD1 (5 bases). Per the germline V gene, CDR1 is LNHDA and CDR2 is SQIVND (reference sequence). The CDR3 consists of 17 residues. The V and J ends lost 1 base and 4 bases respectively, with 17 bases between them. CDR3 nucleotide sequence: TGTGCCAGTAGTATAGGCGGGGCAGTCCGGTACGGAAACACCATATATTTT. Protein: CASSIGGAVRYGNTIYF.

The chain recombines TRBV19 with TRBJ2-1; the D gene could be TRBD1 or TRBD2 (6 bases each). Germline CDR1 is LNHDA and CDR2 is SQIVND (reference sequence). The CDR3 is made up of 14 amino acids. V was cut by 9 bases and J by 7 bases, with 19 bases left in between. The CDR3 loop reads CASNGWGAQNEQFF. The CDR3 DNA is TGTGCCAGCAACGGGTGGGGGGCCCAGAATGAGCAGTTCTTC.

CDR3 in amino acids: CAVPRENHVETQYF. The CDR3 nucleotides read TGTGCCGTCCCCCGGGAAAACCACGTTGAGACCCAGTACTTC. The chain joins TRBV7-9 to TRBJ2-5, with D possibly being TRBD2 (5 bases). The CDR3 extends over 14 amino acids. The germline CDR1 and CDR2 sequences are SEHNR and FQNEAQ (reference sequence). Trimming left V 11 bases short and J 5 bases short, with 21 bases between.

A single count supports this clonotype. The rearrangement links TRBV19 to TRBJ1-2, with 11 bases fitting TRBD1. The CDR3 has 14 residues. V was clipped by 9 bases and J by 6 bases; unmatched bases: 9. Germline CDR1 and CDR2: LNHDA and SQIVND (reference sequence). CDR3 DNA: TGTGCCAGCAGCCTAGGGACAGGGGGAGATGGCTACACCTTC. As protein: CASSLGTGGDGYTF.

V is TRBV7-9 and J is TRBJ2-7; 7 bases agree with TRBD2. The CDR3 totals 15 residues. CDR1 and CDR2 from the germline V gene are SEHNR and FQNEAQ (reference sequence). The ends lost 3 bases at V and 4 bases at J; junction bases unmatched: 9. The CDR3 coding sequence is TGTGCCAGCAGCTTCGTCGGCGGCGGGAGTTACGAGCAGTACTTC. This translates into CASSFVGGGSYEQYF.

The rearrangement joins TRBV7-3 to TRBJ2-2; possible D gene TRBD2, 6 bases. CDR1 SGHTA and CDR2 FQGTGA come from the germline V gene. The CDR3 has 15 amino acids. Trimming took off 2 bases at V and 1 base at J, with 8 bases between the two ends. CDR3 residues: CASSLVSGNTGELFF. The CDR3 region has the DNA TGTGCCAGCAGCTTAGTTAGCGGGAACACCGGGGAGCTGTTTTTT.

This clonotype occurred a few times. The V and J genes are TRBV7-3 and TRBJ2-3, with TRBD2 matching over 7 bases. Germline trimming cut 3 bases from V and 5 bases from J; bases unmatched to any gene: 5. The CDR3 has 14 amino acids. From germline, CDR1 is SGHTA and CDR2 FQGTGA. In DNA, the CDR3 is TGTGCCAGCAGCTTGGAAACGGGAGGAGATACGCAGTATTTT. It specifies CASSLETGGDTQYF.

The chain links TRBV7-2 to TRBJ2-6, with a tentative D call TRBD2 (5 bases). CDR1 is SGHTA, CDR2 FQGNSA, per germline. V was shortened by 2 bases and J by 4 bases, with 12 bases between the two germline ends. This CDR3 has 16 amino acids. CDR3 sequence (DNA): TGTGCCAGCAGCTTAAATGGAGGAAGAGGGGCCAACGTCCTGACTTTC. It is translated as CASSLNGGRGANVLTF. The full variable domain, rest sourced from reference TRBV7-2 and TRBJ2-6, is GAGVSQSPSNKVTEKGKDVELRCDPISGHTALYWYRQSLGQGLEFLIYFQGNSAPDKSGLPSDRFSAERTGGSVSTLTIQRTQQEDSAVYLCASSLNGGRGANVLTFGAGSRLTVL.

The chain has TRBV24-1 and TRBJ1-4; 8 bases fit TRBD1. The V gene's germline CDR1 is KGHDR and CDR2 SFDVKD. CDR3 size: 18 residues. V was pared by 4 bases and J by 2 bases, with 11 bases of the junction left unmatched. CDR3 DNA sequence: TGTGCCACCAGTGACTACAGGGGGGCGATGGGCACTAATGAAAAACTGTTTTTT. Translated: CATSDYRGAMGTNEKLFF.

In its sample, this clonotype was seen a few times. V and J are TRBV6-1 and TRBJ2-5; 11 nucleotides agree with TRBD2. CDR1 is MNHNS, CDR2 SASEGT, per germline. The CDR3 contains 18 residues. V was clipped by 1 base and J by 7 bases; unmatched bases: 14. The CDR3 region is CASSEVSASGGPLWTQYF. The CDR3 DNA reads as TGTGCCAGCAGTGAAGTCTCAGCTAGCGGGGGGCCGTTGTGGACCCAGTACTTC.

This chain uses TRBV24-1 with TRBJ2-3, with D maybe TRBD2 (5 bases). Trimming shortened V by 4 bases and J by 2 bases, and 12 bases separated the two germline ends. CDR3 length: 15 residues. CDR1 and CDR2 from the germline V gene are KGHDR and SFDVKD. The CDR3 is CATSEAGILTDTQYF. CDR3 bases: TGTGCCACCAGTGAGGCCGGGATCCTCACAGATACGCAGTATTTT.

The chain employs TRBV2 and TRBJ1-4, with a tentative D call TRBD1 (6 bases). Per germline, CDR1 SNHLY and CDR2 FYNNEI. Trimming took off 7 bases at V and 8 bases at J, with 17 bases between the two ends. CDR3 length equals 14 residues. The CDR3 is CASTLRQAGEKLFF. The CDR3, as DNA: TGTGCCAGCACTCTACGACAGGCAGGCGAAAAACTGTTTTTT.

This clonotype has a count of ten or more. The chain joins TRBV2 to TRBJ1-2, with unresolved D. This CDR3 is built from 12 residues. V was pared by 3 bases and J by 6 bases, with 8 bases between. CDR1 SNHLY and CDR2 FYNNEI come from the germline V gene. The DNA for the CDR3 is TGTGCCAGCAGTGATCGGCAACATGGCTACACCTTC. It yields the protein CASSDRQHGYTF.

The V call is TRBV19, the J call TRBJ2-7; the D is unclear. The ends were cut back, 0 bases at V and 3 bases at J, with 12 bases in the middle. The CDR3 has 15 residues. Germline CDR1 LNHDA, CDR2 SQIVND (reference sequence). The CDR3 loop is CASSIDNRRIYEQYF. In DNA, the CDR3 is TGTGCCAGTAGTATAGATAACAGAAGAATCTACGAGCAGTACTTC.

The CDR3 sequence: CATSSPFRGDSNYGYTF. The CDR3 region has the DNA TGTGCCACCAGCAGCCCCTTCAGAGGAGATTCTAACTATGGCTACACCTTC. The chain has TRBV15 and TRBJ1-2, with no clear D. Germline V gene sequence: CDR1 LNHNV, CDR2 YYDKDF (reference sequence). V was shortened by 3 bases and J by 0 bases, with 17 bases between the two germline ends. CDR3 length equals 17 residues.

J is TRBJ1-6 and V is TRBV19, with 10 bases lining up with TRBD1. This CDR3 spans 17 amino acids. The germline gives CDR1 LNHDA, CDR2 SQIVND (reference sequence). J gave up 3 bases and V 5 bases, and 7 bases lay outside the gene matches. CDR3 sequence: CASSEGTGVVYNSPLHF. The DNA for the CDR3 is TGTGCCAGTAGTGAGGGGACAGGGGTAGTCTATAATTCACCCCTCCACTTT.

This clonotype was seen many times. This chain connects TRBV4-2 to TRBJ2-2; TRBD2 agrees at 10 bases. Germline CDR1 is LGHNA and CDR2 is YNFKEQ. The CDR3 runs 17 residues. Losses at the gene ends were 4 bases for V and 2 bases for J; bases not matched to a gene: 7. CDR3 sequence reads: CASSPSWTSGNTGELFF. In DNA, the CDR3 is TGTGCCAGCAGCCCCTCCTGGACTAGCGGAAACACCGGGGAGCTGTTTTTT.